This note documents a single T cell receptor (beta chain) sequence. As yet, its antigen is unknown. Expressed TCRB transcripts were sequenced, since all the RNA that had been isolated was reverse transcribed. Repertoires were generated with immunoSEQ multiplex PCR, while TCRdb's copy carries only in-frame clones and drops some. In the table there are approximately 140,000 clones, about 44% of which are singletons. This CDR3 region has 14 residues. V lost 9 bases to trimming and J lost 0 bases, with 12 bases between them. Germline V gene lookup returns CDR1 SNHLY and CDR2 FYNNEI. This sample was included in a study of beta chain features in type 1 diabetes. Study-level points and caveats: Across patients, naive, central memory and Treg TCRB repertoires exhibited apparently greater similarity than was observed across healthy donors. Type 1 diabetes patients had TCRB CDR3s that were shorter (moderately but significantly so) in all four CD4+ subsets. Short templates might get an advantage during PCR, and this would be equal in patients and controls.

The receptor's source is a man between 18 and 29 years old in good health. The specimen sequenced was Tregs from blood. The J gene is TRBJ1-5, the V gene TRBV2; D perhaps matches TRBD1 (5 bases). CDR3 in DNA: TGTGCCAGATCCGGGGGGAATAGCAATCAGCCCCAGCATTTT. This gives the protein CARSGGNSNQPQHF. Looking up the rest from reference TRBV2 and TRBJ1-5 gives the full variable domain: EPEVTQTPSHQVTQMGQEVILRCVPISNHLYFYWYRQILGQKVEFLVSFYNNEISEKSEIFDDQFSVERPDGSNFTLKIRSTKLEDSAMYFCARSGGNSNQPQHFGDGTRLSIL.